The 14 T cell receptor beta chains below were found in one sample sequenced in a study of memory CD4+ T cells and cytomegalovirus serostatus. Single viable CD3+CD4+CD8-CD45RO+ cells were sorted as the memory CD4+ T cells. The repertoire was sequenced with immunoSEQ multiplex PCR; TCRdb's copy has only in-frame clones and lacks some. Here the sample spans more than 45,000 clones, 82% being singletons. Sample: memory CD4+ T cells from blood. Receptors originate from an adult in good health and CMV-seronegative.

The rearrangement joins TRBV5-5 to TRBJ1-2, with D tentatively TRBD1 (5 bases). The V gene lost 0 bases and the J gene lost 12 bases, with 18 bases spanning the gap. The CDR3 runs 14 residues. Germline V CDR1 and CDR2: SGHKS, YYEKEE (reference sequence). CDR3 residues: CASSLAVRRGEDTF. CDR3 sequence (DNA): TGTGCCAGCAGCTTGGCGGTTCGGAGGGGAGAGGACACCTTC.

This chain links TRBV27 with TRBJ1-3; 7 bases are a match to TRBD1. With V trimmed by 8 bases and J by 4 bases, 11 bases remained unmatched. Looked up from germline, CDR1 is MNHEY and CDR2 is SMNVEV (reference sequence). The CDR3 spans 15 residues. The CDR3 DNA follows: TGTGCCAGCTCTAAGACAGGGAGAGTAGGAAACACCATATATTTT. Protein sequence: CASSKTGRVGNTIYF.

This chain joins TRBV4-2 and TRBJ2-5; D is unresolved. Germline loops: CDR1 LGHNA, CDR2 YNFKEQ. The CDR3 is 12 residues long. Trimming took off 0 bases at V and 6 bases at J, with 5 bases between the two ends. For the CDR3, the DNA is TGTGCCAGCAGCCAAGAAGGGAAGACCCAGTACTTC. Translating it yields CASSQEGKTQYF.

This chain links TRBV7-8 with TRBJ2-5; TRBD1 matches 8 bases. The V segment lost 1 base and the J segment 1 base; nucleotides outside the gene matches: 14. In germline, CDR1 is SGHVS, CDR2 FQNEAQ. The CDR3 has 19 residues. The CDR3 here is CASSLGRQQDRAFQETQYF. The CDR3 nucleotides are TGTGCCAGCAGCTTAGGCCGACAGCAGGACAGGGCGTTCCAAGAGACCCAGTACTTC.

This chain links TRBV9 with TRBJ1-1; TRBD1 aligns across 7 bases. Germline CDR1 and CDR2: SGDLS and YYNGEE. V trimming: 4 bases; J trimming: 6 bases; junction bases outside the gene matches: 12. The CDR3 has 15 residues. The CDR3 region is CASSPSLGGAPEAFF. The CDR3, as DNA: TGTGCCAGCAGCCCGAGCCTAGGGGGCGCTCCTGAAGCTTTCTTT.

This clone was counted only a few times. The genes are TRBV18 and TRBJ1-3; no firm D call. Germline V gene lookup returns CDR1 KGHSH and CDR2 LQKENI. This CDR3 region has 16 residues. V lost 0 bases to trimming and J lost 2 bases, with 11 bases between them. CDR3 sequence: CASSPPAGLTGNTIYF. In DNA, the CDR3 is TGTGCCAGCTCACCACCGGCTGGGCTGACTGGAAACACCATATATTTT.

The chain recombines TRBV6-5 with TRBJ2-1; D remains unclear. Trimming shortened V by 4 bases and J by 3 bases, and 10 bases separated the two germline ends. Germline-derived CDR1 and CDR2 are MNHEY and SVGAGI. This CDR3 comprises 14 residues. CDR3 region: CASSFGYDYNEQFF. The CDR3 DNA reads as TGTGCCAGCAGTTTTGGGTACGACTACAATGAGCAGTTCTTC.

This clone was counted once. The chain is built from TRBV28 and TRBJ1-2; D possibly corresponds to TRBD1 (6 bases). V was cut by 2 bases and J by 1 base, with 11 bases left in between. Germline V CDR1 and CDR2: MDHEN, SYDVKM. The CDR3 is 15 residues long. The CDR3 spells CASSLALGHNYGYTF. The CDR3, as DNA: TGTGCCAGCAGTTTAGCTCTGGGACATAACTATGGCTACACCTTC.

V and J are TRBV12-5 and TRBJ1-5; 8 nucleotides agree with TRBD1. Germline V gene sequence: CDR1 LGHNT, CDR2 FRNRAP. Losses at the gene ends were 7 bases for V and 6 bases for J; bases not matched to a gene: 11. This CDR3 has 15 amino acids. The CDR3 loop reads CASAPQGGDGQPQHF. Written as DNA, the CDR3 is TGTGCTAGTGCCCCACAGGGGGGAGATGGTCAGCCCCAGCATTTT.

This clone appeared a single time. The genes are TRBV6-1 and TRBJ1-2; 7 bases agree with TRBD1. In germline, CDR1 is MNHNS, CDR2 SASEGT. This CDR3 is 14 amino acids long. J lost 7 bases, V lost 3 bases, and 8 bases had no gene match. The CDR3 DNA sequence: TGTGCCAGCAGTGATCTCGCAGGGGGTTCTGGCTACACCTTC. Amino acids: CASSDLAGGSGYTF.

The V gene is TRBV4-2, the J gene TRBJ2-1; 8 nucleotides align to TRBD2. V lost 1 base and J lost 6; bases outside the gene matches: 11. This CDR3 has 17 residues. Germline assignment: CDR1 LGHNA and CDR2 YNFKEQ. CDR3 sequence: CASSQGGTSYFLNEQFF. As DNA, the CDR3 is TGTGCCAGCAGCCAAGGGGGGACTAGTTATTTTCTCAATGAGCAGTTCTTC.

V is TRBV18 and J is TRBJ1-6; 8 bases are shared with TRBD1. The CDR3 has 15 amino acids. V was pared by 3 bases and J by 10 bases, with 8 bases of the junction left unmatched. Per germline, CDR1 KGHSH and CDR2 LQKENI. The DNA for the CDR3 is TGTGCCAGCTCACCTGCGACAGGGGCTTCGTCACCCCTCCACTTT. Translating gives CASSPATGASSPLHF. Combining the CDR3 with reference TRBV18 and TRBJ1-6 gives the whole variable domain NAGVMQNPRHLVRRRGQEARLRCSPMKGHSHVYWYRQLPEEGLKFMVYLQKENIIDESGMPKERFSAEFPKEGPSILRIQQVVRGDSAAYFCASSPATGASSPLHFGNGTRLTVT.

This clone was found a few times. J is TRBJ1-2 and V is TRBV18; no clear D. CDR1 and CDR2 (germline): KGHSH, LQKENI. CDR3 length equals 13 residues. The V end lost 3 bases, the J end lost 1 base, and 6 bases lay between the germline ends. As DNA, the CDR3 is TGTGCCAGCTCACCTTTAGATAACTATGGCTACACCTTC. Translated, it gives CASSPLDNYGYTF.

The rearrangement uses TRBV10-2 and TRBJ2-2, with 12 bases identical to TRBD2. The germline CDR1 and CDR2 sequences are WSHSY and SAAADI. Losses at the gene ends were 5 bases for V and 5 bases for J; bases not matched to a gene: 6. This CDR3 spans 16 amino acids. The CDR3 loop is CASSLAGGQGTGELFF. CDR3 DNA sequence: TGCGCCAGCAGTCTAGCGGGGGGGCAAGGGACCGGGGAGCTGTTTTTT.